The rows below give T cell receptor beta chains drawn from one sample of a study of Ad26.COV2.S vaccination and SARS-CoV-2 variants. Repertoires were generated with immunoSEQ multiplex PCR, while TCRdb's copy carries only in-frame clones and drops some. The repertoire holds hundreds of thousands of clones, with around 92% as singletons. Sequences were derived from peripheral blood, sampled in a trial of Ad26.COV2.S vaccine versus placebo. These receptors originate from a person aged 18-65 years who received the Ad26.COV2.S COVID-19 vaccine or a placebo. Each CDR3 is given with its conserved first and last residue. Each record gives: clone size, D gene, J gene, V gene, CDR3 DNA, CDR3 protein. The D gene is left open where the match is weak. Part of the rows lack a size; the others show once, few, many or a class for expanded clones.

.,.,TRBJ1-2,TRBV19,TGTGCCAGTAGTATTGTCTTGGGGTCTGGCTACACCTTC,CASSIVLGSGYTF
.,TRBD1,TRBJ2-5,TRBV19,TGTGCCAGTAGTAGGACAGGGCCCCCCGAAGAGACCCAGTACTTC,CASSRTGPPEETQYF
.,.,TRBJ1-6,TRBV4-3,TGCGCCAGCAGCGCGCGACGGGGTGTGGATGATTCACCCCTCCACTTT,CASSARRGVDDSPLHF
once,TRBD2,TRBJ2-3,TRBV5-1,TGCGCCAGCAGCCCGTTGGGCGGGGGAACTAGCACAGATACGCAGTATTTT,CASSPLGGGTSTDTQYF
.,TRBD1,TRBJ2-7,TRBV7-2,TGTGCCAGCAGCTTCGGGACAGGGGTCACCTACGAGCAGTACTTC,CASSFGTGVTYEQYF
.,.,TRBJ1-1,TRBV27,TGTGCCAGCAGTTTATCAGCGAACACTGAAGCTTTCTTT,CASSLSANTEAFF
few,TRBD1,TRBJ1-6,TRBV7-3,TGTGCCAGCAGCTTAACTGGGGGACAGGATTCACCCCTCCACTTT,CASSLTGGQDSPLHF
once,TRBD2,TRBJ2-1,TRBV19,TGTGCCTCAGGGGTCGTACTAGCGGGAGCTTATGAGCAGTTCTTC,CASGVVLAGAYEQFF
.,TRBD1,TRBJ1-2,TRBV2,TGTGCCAGCAGTGCGACAGGGTCCGGCTACACCTTC,CASSATGSGYTF
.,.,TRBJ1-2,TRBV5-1,TGCGCCAGCAAAGACAGTATCTATGGCTACACCTTC,CASKDSIYGYTF
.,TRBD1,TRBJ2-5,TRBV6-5,TGTGCCAGCAGTTTAATCGAGGGGGCGCCGGAGACCCAGTACTTC,CASSLIEGAPETQYF
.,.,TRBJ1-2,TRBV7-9,TGTGCCAGCAGCCAACGGGGCGGGTATGGCTACACCTTC,CASSQRGGYGYTF
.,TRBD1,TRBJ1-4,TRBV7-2,TGTGCCAGCAGCTTAGCCCTCCAGGGGGCGGGGACTAATGAAAAACTGTTTTTT,CASSLALQGAGTNEKLFF
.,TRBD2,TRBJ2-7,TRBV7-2,TGTGCCAGCAGCTTATCGGGGGGGCCCTACGAGCAGTACTTC,CASSLSGGPYEQYF
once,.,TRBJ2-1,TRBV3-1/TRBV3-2,TGTGCCAGCAGCCAAGATCCAATGTTGAGTTTTGAGCAGTTCTTC,CASSQDPMLSFEQFF
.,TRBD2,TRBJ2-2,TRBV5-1,TGCGCCAGCAGCCCGGGGGGTCTTTGGGACGGGGAGCTGTTTTTT,CASSPGGLWDGELFF
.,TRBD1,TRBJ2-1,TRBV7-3,TGTGCCAGCAGCATGACAGGGCCCAATGAGCAGTTCTTC,CASSMTGPNEQFF
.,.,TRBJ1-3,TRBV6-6,TGTGCCAGCAGTTACATACCAGGGTCTGGAAACACCATATATTTT,CASSYIPGSGNTIYF
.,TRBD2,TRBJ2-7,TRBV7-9,TGTGCCAGCAGCTCAACCGGACTAGCGGGCCCCTACGAGCAGTACTTC,CASSSTGLAGPYEQYF
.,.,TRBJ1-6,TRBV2,TGTGCCAGCAGGCAGGGTGTAGGCTCCTATAATTCACCCCTCCACTTT,CASRQGVGSYNSPLHF
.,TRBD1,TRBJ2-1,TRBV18,TGTGCCAGCTCAGGACAGGGGACTTCCTACAATGAGCAGTTCTTC,CASSGQGTSYNEQFF
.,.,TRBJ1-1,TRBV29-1,TGCAGCGTTGAACCCCAGAAGAACACTGAAGCTTTCTTT,CSVEPQKNTEAFF
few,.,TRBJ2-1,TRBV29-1,TGCAGCGTTGCGGAATCCAATGAGCAGTTCTTC,CSVAESNEQFF
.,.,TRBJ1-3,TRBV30,TGTGCCAGCATGATGACCCGGCAGTACCTTTCTGGAAACACCATATATTTT,CASMMTRQYLSGNTIYF
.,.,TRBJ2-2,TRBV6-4,TGTGCCAGCGGACCGGACAGTTTCGCCGGGGAGCTGTTTTTT,CASGPDSFAGELFF
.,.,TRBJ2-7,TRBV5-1,TGCGCCAGCAGCTGGGGGGGGCGGGAACACGAGCAGTACTTC,CASSWGGREHEQYF
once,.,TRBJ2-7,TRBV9,TGTGCCAGCAGCCCTAAAGGGGGAGTCACCTACGAGCAGTACTTC,CASSPKGGVTYEQYF
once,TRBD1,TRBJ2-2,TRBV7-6,TGTGCCAGCAGCTTAGCCGTAGGGGACAGACCGAACACCGGGGAGCTGTTTTTT,CASSLAVGDRPNTGELFF
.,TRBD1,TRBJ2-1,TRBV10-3,TGTGCCACCAGGGGGTCTGACAGGGTAAAGGGGGATGCGCAGTTCTTC,CATRGSDRVKGDAQFF
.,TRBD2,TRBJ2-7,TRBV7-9,TGTGCCAGCAGCTTACTAGCGGGAGACGAGCAGTACTTC,CASSLLAGDEQYF
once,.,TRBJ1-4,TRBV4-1,TGCGCCAGCAGCCAAGGAGGCACAGGGAGTGGGAATGGAGAAAAACTGTTTTTT,CASSQGGTGSGNGEKLFF
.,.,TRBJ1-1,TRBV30,TGTGCCTACGGACAGAGCGCGAACACTGAAGCTTTCTTT,CAYGQSANTEAFF
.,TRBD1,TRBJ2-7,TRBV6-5,TGTGCCAGCAGTCGACAGGGTATTAGCCACGAGCAGTACTTC,CASSRQGISHEQYF
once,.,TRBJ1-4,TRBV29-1,TGCAGCGTTGGATCGGACAGTAATGAAAAACTGTTTTTT,CSVGSDSNEKLFF
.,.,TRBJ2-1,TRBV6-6,TGTGCCAGCAGTCCCGGGGCCGGGAATATTATCTACAATGAGCAGTTCTTC,CASSPGAGNIIYNEQFF
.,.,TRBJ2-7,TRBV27,TGTGCCAGCAGTCCACCCGGGACAAACTCCTACGAGCAGTACTTC,CASSPPGTNSYEQYF
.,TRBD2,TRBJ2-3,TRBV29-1,TGCAGCGTTGGGCAGCCTAGCGGGGGGAATACGCAGTATTTT,CSVGQPSGGNTQYF
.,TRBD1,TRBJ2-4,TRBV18,TGTGCCAGCTCACCATTAAACAGGGACAGGGACATTCAGTACTTC,CASSPLNRDRDIQYF
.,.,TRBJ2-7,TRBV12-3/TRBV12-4,TGTGCCAGCAGTTTCGAGCGGTCCTACGAGCAGTACTTC,CASSFERSYEQYF
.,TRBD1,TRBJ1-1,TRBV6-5,TGTGCCAGCGGACGGGACAGAAAGAACACTGAAGCTTTCTTT,CASGRDRKNTEAFF
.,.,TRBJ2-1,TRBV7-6,TGTGCCAGCAGCTTAATGGCCTCCTACAATGAGCAGTTCTTC,CASSLMASYNEQFF
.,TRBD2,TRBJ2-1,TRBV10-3,TGTGCCATCAGTGACGGACTAGCGTTCTACAATGAGCAGTTCTTC,CAISDGLAFYNEQFF
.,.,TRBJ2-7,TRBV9,TGTGCCAGCGCCCCCCAGCCCTCCTACGAGCAGTACTTC,CASAPQPSYEQYF
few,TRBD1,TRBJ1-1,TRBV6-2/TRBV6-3,TGTGCCAGCAGCTGGGACAGGGTAACTGAAGCTTTCTTT,CASSWDRVTEAFF
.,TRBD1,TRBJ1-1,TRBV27,TGTGCCAGCAGGGCCTGGGGACAGGGGTTGACTGAAGCTTTCTTT,CASRAWGQGLTEAFF
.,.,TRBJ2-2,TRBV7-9,TGTGCCAGCAGCTTTCCCGGGGAGCTGTTTTTT,CASSFPGELFF
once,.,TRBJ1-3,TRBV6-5,TGTGCCAGCAGTTCCTGGGGGACCTCTGGAAACACCATATATTTT,CASSSWGTSGNTIYF
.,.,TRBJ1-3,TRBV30,TGTGCCTGGAGTAATCCGGGTGGAAACACCATATATTTT,CAWSNPGGNTIYF
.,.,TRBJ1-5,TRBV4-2,TGTGCCAGCAGCCAAGATCCCGCCAGTCCTTATCAGCCCCAGCATTTT,CASSQDPASPYQPQHF
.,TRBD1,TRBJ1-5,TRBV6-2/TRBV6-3,TGTGCCAGCAGTTTGACAGGGGGGAATCAGCCCCAGCATTTT,CASSLTGGNQPQHF
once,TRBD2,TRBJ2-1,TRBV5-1,TGCGCCAGCAGCTTGGCTGATAGCGGGAGGAACTACAATGAGCAGTTCTTC,CASSLADSGRNYNEQFF
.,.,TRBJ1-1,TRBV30,TGTGCCTGGAGTGATTTAGGACAGACAACGAACACTGAAGCTTTCTTT,CAWSDLGQTTNTEAFF
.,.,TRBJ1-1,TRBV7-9,TGTGCCAGCAGACCTAGTTACATGAACACTGAAGCTTTCTTT,CASRPSYMNTEAFF
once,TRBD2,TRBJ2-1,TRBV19,TGTGCCAGTAGTCCCTACCCCCTTAGCGGGAGGGCCACCTACAATGAGCAGTTCTTC,CASSPYPLSGRATYNEQFF
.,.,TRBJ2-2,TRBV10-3,TGTGCCATCAGTCTTGAGGTGGTCGGGGAGCTGTTTTTT,CAISLEVVGELFF
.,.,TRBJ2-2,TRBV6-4,TGTGCCAGCCGGGGCGGGATGAACACCGGGGAGCTGTTTTTT,CASRGGMNTGELFF
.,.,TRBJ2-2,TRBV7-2,TGTGCCAGCACCTTACTGGGGGGGCGAGGGGAGCTGTTTTTT,CASTLLGGRGELFF
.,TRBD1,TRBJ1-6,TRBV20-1,TGCAGTGCTAGTCCACCGGGACAGGGGGCGTCTAATTCACCCCTCCACTTT,CSASPPGQGASNSPLHF
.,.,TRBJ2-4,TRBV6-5,TGTGCCAGCAGTTACAGGGCTCCCCCCCAGGACATTCAGTACTTC,CASSYRAPPQDIQYF